The 8 T cell receptor beta chains reported below all come from one sample, sequenced in a study of beta chain features in type 1 diabetes. The study, taken as a whole, reports: All four CD4+ subsets from Type 1 diabetes patients carried moderately but significantly shorter TCRB CDR3s.

What these receptors recognize is not known. Isolated RNA was reverse transcribed in full, so expressed TCRB transcripts were sequenced. The method was immunoSEQ multiplex PCR; TCRdb's version includes in-frame clones alone and lacks a portion of them. Of about 250,000 clones listed, roughly 11% are singletons. The sequenced sample consisted of naive CD4+ T cells from blood. These receptors all come from a man aged 25 to 40 with type 1 diabetes.

This clone was seen only a few times. CDR3 protein: CASSSPGTGFYEQYF. CDR3 DNA: TGTGCCAGCAGTTCGCCCGGGACAGGGTTCTACGAGCAGTACTTC. This chain uses TRBV28 with TRBJ2-7, with TRBD1 identical over 9 bases. Germline V lookup: CDR1 MDHEN, CDR2 SYDVKM. The CDR3 consists of 15 residues. Trimming cost V 4 bases and J 3 bases; bases outside gene matches: 7.

The rearrangement uses TRBV7-3 and TRBJ1-2; D is ambiguous. Per the germline V gene, CDR1 is SGHTA and CDR2 is FQGTGA. The CDR3 loop spans 15 amino acids. V shed 3 bases and J shed 0 bases, with 11 bases lying between them. CDR3 coding DNA: TGTGCCAGCAGCTTTGACGGAGAAACTAACTATGGCTACACCTTC. Residues: CASSFDGETNYGYTF.

The rearrangement uses TRBV10-3 and TRBJ2-1; TRBD2 matches at 9 bases. V shed 4 bases, J shed 5 bases, and the junction held 3 bases outside the gene matches. The CDR3 is 14 amino acids. CDR1 ENHRY and CDR2 SYGVKD come from the germline V gene. The CDR3 nucleotides are TGTGCCATCAGTGCTAGCGGGGTGAACAATGAGCAGTTCTTC. Protein product: CAISASGVNNEQFF.

The V call is TRBV4-2, the J call TRBJ2-5; TRBD2 matches at 8 bases. Unmatched junction bases numbered 3, after V lost 5 bases and J lost 1 base. The CDR3 runs to 14 residues. The germline V gene has CDR1 LGHNA and CDR2 YNFKEQ. The CDR3 nucleotides are TGTGCCAGCAGCTTGAGCGGGGGCCAAGAGACCCAGTACTTC. Its protein product is CASSLSGGQETQYF.

The chain is built from TRBV14 and TRBJ2-1, with TRBD1 matching over 8 bases. The germline V gene encodes CDR1 SGHDN and CDR2 FVKESK. CDR3 length equals 12 residues. Trimming cost V 1 base and J 10 bases; bases outside gene matches: 0. For the CDR3, the DNA is TGTGCCAGCAGCCAAGGGACAGGGGAGCAGTTCTTC. Translated, it gives CASSQGTGEQFF.

The chain has TRBV30 and TRBJ1-5, with D possibly being TRBD1 (5 bases). V was trimmed by 4 bases and J by 6 bases, leaving 10 bases between them. Germline V gene sequence: CDR1 GTSNPN, CDR2 SVGIG (reference sequence). This CDR3 is built from 12 residues. The CDR3: CAWKRGGQPQHF. In nucleotides, the CDR3 is TGTGCCTGGAAGCGGGGGGGTCAGCCCCAGCATTTT.

This clone was counted a few times. The rearrangement joins TRBV5-1 to TRBJ2-3; 8 bases match TRBD1. Germline assignment: CDR1 SGHRS and CDR2 YFSETQ. CDR3 length: 14 residues. J gave up 4 bases and V 4 bases, and 5 bases lay outside the gene matches. CDR3 sequence reads: CASSHGQGPDTQYF. In DNA, the CDR3 is TGCGCCAGCAGCCACGGACAGGGCCCAGATACGCAGTATTTT.

This clone has just a few counts. The chain carries TRBV4-2 and TRBJ2-1; a possible D gene is TRBD2 (7 bases). Germline CDR1 reads LGHNA; CDR2 reads YNFKEQ. V was cut by 0 bases and J by 6 bases, with 15 bases left in between. This CDR3 contains 16 residues. The CDR3 here is CASSQDRAGALNEQFF. In DNA, the CDR3 is TGTGCCAGCAGCCAAGATCGGGCGGGGGCCCTCAATGAGCAGTTCTTC.